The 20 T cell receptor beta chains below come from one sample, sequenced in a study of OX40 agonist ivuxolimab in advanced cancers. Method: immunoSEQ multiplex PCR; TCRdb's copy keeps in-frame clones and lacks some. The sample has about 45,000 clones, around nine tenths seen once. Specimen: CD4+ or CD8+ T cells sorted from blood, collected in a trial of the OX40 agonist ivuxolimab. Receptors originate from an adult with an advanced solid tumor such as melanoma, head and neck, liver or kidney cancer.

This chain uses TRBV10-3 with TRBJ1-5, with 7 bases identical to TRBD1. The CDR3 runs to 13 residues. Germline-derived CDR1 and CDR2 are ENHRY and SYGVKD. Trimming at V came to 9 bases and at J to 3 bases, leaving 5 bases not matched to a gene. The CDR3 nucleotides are TGTGCCATTGGACAGGCTTACAATCAGCCCCAGCATTTT. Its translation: CAIGQAYNQPQHF.

The CDR3 here is CAGTETPLRYGYTF. The CDR3 DNA sequence: TGTGCCGGGACCGAAACTCCCCTACGTTATGGCTACACCTTC. The chain links TRBV5-8 to TRBJ1-2; perhaps TRBD1 as D (5 bases). Germline assignment: CDR1 SGHTS and CDR2 YDEGEE. V gave up 10 bases and J gave up 5 bases, with 21 bases separating them. The CDR3 has 14 residues.

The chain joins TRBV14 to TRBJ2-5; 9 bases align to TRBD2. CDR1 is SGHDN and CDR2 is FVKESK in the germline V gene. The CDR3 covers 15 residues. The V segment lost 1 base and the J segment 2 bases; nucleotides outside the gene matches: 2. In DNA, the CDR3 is TGTGCCAGCAGCCAAGTCGCGGGAGGGCAAGAGACCCAGTACTTC. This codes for CASSQVAGGQETQYF.

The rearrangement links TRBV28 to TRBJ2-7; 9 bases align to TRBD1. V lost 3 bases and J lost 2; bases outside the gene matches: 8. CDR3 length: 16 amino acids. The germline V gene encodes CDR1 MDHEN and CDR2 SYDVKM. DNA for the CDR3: TGTGCCAGCAGTTTCGCCGGGACAGGGAGTCCCTACGAGCAGTACTTC. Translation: CASSFAGTGSPYEQYF.

The DNA of the CDR3 is TGTGCCAGCAGCCAAGATCGAGGGATAACAGGGGGCAATGGCTACACCTTC. Its protein product is CASSQDRGITGGNGYTF. The rearrangement joins TRBV4-2 to TRBJ1-2; 9 bases line up with TRBD1. Looked up from germline, CDR1 is LGHNA and CDR2 is YNFKEQ. The ends lost 0 bases at V and 6 bases at J; junction bases unmatched: 11. This CDR3 spans 17 amino acids.

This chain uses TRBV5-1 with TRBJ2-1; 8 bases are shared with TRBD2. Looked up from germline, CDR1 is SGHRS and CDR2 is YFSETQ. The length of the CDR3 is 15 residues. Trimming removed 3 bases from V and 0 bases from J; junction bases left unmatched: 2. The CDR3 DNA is TGCGCCAGCAGCTCAAGCGGGAGCTCCTACAATGAGCAGTTCTTC. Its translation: CASSSSGSSYNEQFF.

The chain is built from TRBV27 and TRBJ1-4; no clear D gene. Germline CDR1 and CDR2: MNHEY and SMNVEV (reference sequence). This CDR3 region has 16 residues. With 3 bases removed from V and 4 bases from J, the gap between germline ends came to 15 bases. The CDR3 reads CASSFSGSSSNEKLFF. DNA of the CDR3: TGTGCCAGCAGTTTCTCCGGAAGCAGTAGTAATGAAAAACTGTTTTTT.

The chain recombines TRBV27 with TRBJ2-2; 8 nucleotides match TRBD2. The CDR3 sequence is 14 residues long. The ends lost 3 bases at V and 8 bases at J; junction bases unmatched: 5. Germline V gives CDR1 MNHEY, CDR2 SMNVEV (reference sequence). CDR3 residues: CASSLGLGGGELFF. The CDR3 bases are TGTGCCAGCAGTTTGGGACTAGGAGGTGGGGAGCTGTTTTTT.

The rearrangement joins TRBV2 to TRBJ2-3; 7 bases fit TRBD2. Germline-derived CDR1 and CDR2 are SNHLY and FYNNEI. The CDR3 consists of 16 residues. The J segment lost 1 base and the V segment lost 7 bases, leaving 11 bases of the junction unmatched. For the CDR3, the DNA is TGTGCCAGCACCGACGCGGGGGTCAGAGGCACAGATACGCAGTATTTT. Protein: CASTDAGVRGTDTQYF.

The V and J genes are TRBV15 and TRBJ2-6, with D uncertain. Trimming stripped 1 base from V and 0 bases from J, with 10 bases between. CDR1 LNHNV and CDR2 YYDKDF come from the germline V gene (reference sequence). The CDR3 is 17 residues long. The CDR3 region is CATSRGAHYSGANVLTF. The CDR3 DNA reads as TGTGCCACCAGCAGAGGGGCACACTACTCTGGGGCCAACGTCCTGACTTTC.

The CDR3 protein is CASSQEGGQLTGELFF. The DNA for the CDR3 is TGCGCCAGCAGCCAGGAGGGAGGGCAACTCACCGGGGAGCTGTTTTTT. V gene TRBV5-1 combines with J gene TRBJ2-2, with 7 nucleotides matching TRBD2. This CDR3 is built from 16 residues. The trim removed 4 bases at V and 4 bases at J, leaving 10 bases unmatched. Germline V lookup: CDR1 SGHRS, CDR2 YFSETQ.

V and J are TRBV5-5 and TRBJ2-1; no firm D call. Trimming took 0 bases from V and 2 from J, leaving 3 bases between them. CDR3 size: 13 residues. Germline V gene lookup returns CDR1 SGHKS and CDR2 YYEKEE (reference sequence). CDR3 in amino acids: CASSLGTYNEQFF. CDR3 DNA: TGTGCCAGCAGCTTGGGGACCTACAATGAGCAGTTCTTC.

The CDR3 loop is CASSQASTASNEKLFF. Written as DNA, the CDR3 is TGCGCCAGCAGCCAGGCATCGACAGCCTCTAATGAAAAACTGTTTTTT. The chain links TRBV4-1 to TRBJ1-4, with D possibly TRBD1 on 5 matching bases. V gave up 3 bases and J gave up 3 bases, with 14 bases separating them. The CDR3 consists of 16 residues. CDR1 is MGHRA and CDR2 is YSYEKL in the germline V gene.

CDR3 in DNA: TGTGCCAGCAGTGAAGGGACAGACACCGGGGAGCTGTTTTTT. It is translated as CASSEGTDTGELFF. The J gene is TRBJ2-2, the V gene TRBV6-1, with a tentative D call TRBD1 (6 bases). CDR1 MNHNS and CDR2 SASEGT come from the germline V gene. The V and J ends lost 1 base and 3 bases respectively, with 6 bases between them. The CDR3 loop spans 14 amino acids.

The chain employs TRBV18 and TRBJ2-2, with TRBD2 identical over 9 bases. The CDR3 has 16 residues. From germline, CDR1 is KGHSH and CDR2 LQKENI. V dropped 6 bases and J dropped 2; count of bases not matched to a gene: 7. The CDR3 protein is CASSPYSGRNTGELFF. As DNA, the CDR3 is TGTGCCAGCTCTCCCTATAGCGGGAGAAACACCGGGGAGCTGTTTTTT.

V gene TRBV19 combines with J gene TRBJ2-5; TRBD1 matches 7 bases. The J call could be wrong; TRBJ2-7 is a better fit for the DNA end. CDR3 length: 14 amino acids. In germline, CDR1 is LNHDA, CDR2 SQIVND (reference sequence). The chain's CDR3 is CASSPWDSHYEQYF. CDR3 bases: TGTGCCAGTAGTCCATGGGACAGCCACTACGAGCAGTACTTC.

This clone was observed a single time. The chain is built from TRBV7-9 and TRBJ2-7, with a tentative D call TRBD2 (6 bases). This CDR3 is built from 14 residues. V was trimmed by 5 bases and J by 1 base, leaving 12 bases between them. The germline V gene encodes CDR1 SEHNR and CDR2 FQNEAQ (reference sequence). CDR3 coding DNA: TGTGCCAGCAGCCGGACTATTCGATCCTACGAGCAGTACTTC. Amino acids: CASSRTIRSYEQYF.

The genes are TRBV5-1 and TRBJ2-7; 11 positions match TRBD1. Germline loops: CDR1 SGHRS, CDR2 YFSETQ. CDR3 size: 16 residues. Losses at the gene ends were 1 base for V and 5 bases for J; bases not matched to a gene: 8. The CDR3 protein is CASSLYGTGQGDEQYF. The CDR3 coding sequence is TGCGCCAGCAGCTTGTATGGGACGGGACAGGGGGACGAGCAGTACTTC.

CDR3 nucleotides: TGTGCCAGCAGTTTGGGGGCCTCCTACGAGCAGTACTTC. Translation: CASSLGASYEQYF. This chain links TRBV27 with TRBJ2-7, with a tentative D call TRBD1 (6 bases). This CDR3 is 13 amino acids long. The germline gives CDR1 MNHEY, CDR2 SMNVEV (reference sequence). V was trimmed by 3 bases and J by 0 bases, leaving 6 bases between them.

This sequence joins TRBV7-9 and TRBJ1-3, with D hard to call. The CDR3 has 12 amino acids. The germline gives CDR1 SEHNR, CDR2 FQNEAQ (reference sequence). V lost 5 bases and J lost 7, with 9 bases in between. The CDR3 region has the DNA TGTGCCAGCAGCCGAAGCCTGAACACCATATATTTT. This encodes CASSRSLNTIYF.